This T cell receptor (beta chain) was profiled in a study of early T cells in non-severe SARS-CoV-2 infection. As for the study in general: Chains were not paired, and sequencing was done on bulk RNA from unsorted whole blood.

As regards this clonotype: What it binds is unknown.

Individual cDNA molecules were tagged with unique molecular identifiers. From the 5' RACE reads, TCRdb called clonotypes with MiXCR, one entry per CDR3 protein. The profile shows tens of thousands of distinct CDR3 sequences, over 9.5% of them singletons. The study's findings and limits: The study's VDJdb matching favored anti-spike CD8 responses and missed private and CD4 specificities.

The germline V gene encodes CDR1 SGDLS and CDR2 YYNGEE. The CDR3 runs 14 residues. Trimming took 3 bases from V and 10 from J; bases not matched to a gene: 7. V gene TRBV9 combines with J gene TRBJ1-6; 7 bases map to TRBD1. This sequence originates from an adult who was a healthcare worker with PCR-confirmed SARS-CoV-2 infection or an uninfected control (not recorded which). The sequencing input was whole blood. CDR3: CASSAGGTGSPLHF. The CDR3 DNA reads TGTGCCAGCAGCGCAGGGGGGACGGGCTCACCCCTCCACTTT. The variable domain in full, with the rest retrieved from reference TRBV9 and TRBJ1-6, is DSGVTQTPKHLITATGQRVTLRCSPRSGDLSVYWYQQSLDQGLQFLIQYYNGEERAKGNILERFSAQQFPDLHSELNLSSLELGDSALYFCASSAGGTGSPLHFGNGTRLTVT.